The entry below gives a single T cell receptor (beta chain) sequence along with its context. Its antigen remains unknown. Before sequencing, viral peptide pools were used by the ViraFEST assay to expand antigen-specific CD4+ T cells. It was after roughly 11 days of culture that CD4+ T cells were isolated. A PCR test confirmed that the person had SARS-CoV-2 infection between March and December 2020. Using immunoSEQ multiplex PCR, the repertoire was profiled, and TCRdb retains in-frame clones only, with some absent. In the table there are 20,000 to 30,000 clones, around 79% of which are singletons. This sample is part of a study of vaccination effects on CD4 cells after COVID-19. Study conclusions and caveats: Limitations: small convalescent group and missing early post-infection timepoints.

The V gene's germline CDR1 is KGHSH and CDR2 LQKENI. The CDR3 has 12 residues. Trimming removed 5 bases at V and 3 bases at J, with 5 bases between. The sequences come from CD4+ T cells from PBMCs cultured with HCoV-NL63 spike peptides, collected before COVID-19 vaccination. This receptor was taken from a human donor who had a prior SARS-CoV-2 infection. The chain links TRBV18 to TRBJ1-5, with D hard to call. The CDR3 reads CASSTYNQPQHF. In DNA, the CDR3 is TGTGCCAGCTCAACATACAATCAGCCCCAGCATTTT.